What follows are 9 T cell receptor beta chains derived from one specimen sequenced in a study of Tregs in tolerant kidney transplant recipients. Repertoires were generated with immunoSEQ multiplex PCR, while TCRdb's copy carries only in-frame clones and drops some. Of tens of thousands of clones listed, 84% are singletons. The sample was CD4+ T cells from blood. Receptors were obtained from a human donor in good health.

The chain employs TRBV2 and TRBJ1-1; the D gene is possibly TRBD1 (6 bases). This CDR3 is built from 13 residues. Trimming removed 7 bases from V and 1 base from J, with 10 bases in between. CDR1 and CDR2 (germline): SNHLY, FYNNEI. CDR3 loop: CASKGDGNTEAFF. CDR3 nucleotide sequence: TGTGCCAGCAAGGGGGACGGGAACACTGAAGCTTTCTTT.

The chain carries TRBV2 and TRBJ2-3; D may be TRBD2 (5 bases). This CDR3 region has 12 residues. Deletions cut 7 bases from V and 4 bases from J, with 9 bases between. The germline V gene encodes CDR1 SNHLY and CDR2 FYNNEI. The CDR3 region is CASMGAPDTQYF. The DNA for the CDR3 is TGTGCCAGCATGGGAGCGCCAGATACGCAGTATTTT.

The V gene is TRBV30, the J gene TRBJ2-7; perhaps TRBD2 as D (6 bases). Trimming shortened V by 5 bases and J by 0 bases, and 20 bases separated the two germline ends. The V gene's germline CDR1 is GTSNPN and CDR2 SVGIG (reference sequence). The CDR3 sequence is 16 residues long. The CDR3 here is CAWGYGLTWSSYEQYF. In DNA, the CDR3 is TGTGCCTGGGGTTACGGACTAACCTGGAGCTCCTACGAGCAGTACTTC.

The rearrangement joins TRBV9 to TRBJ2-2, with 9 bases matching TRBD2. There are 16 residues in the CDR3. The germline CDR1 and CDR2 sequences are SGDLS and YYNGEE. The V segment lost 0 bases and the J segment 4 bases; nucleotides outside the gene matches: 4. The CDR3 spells CASSVGIAGATGELFF. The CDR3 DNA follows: TGTGCCAGCAGCGTAGGGATAGCGGGAGCCACCGGGGAGCTGTTTTTT.

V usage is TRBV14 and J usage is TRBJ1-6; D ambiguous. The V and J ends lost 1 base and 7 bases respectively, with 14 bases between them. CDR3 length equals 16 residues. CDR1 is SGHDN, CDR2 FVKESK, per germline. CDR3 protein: CASSQVNGIGNSPLHF. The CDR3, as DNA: TGTGCCAGCAGCCAAGTCAACGGAATCGGGAATTCACCCCTCCACTTT.

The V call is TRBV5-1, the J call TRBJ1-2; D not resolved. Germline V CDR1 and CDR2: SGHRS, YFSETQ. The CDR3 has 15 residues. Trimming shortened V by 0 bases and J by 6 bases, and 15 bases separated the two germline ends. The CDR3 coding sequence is TGCGCCAGCAGCTTGGCCTACGGCGGTTCGGATGGCTACACCTTC. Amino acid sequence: CASSLAYGGSDGYTF.

The CDR3 region has the DNA TGTGCCACCAGCAGAGATCTCCAGACCACTGAAGCTTTCTTT. Protein: CATSRDLQTTEAFF. The chain links TRBV15 to TRBJ1-1; no clear D. The length of the CDR3 is 14 residues. Looked up from germline, CDR1 is LNHNV and CDR2 is YYDKDF (reference sequence). V shed 0 bases and J shed 4 bases, with 9 bases lying between them.

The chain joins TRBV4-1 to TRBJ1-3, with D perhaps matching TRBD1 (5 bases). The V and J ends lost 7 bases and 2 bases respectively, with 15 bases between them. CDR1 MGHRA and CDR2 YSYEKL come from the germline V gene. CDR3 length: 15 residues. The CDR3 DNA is TGCGCCAGCACCGACGCCGGGGGTCCTGGAAACACCATATATTTT. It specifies CASTDAGGPGNTIYF.

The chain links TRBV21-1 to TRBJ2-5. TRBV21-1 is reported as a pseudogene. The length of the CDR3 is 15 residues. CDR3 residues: CASSKVPGHQETQYF. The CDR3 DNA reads TGTGCCAGCAGCAAAGTCCCGGGACACCAAGAGACCCAGTACTTC.